The 9 T cell receptor beta chains reported below all come from one sample, sequenced in a study of breast tumors, draining lymph nodes, adjacent tissues. Axillary draining lymph nodes of breast cancer patients supplied the node samples. Each CDR3 protein gets one entry after TCRdb re-called the multiplex PCR reads with MiXCR. The sample shows about 100,000 distinct CDR3 sequences, about 20% of them seen only once. The sample was axillary lymph node tissue. The receptor source for this set is a female donor with breast cancer. Some clones in this sample may be carry-over from other donors' samples.

The chain combines TRBV2 with TRBJ2-4; perhaps D is TRBD1 or TRBD2 (5 bases each). CDR1 SNHLY and CDR2 FYNNEI come from the germline V gene. This CDR3 comprises 13 residues. Trimming left V 7 bases short and J 11 bases short, with 18 bases between. The chain's CDR3 is CASTSGTTGVQYF. The CDR3 DNA follows: TGTGCCAGCACTTCGGGGACGACGGGCGTTCAGTACTTC.

This clonotype was picked up many times. V and J are TRBV9 and TRBJ2-3; 7 nucleotides match TRBD1. The trim removed 3 bases at V and 3 bases at J, leaving 7 bases unmatched. Germline V CDR1 and CDR2: SGDLS, YYNGEE. The CDR3 sequence is 15 residues long. The CDR3, as DNA: TGTGCCAGCAGCGCCGGACAGGTAACTACAGATACGCAGTATTTT. Protein: CASSAGQVTTDTQYF.

There are many counts of this clonotype. The chain combines TRBV5-1 with TRBJ2-5; 7 bases fit TRBD1. Germline CDR1 reads SGHRS; CDR2 reads YFSETQ. V was clipped by 1 base and J by 4 bases; unmatched bases: 7. This CDR3 is 15 amino acids long. The CDR3 here is CASSLLQGTRETQYF. DNA of the CDR3: TGCGCCAGCAGCTTGTTACAGGGGACCCGAGAGACCCAGTACTTC.

This clonotype was detected many times. The rearrangement uses TRBV20-1 and TRBJ1-5; 8 bases align to TRBD1. CDR1 is DFQATT and CDR2 is SNEGSKA in the germline V gene (reference sequence). The CDR3 extends over 15 amino acids. J gave up 1 base and V 5 bases, and 7 bases lay outside the gene matches. The DNA for the CDR3 is TGCAGTGCTCAACGGACAGGGCTGAGCAATCAGCCCCAGCATTTT. Protein: CSAQRTGLSNQPQHF.

This clonotype was found a few times. This chain links TRBV28 with TRBJ2-7; D call uncertain. This CDR3 is built from 12 residues. V dropped 2 bases and J dropped 5 bases, with 7 bases sitting between them. Germline CDR1 and CDR2: MDHEN and SYDVKM. The CDR3 is CASSLVQNEQYF. CDR3 DNA sequence: TGTGCCAGCAGTTTAGTCCAGAACGAGCAGTACTTC.

The sample holds many counts of this clonotype. The chain is built from TRBV5-8 and TRBJ2-1, with 12 bases identical to TRBD1. CDR1 and CDR2 (germline): SGHTS, YDEGEE. The CDR3 spans 15 residues. Trimming removed 4 bases from V and 6 bases from J; junction bases left unmatched: 5. The CDR3 nucleotides are TGTGCCAGCAGCCCGGGACAGGGGGCCTTCAATGAGCAGTTCTTC. Encoded protein: CASSPGQGAFNEQFF. Complete variable domain (other parts from reference TRBV5-8 and TRBJ2-1): EAGVTQSPTHLIKTRGQQATLRCSPISGHTSVYWYQQALGLGLQFLLWYDEGEERNRGNFPPRFSGRQFPNYSSELNVNALELEDSALYLCASSPGQGAFNEQFFGPGTRLTVL.

This clonotype was seen repeatedly, ten times or more. The chain joins TRBV2 to TRBJ2-2, with TRBD2 identical over 12 bases. Germline CDR1 is SNHLY and CDR2 is FYNNEI. This CDR3 is 16 amino acids long. The J segment lost 1 base and the V segment lost 7 bases, leaving 4 bases of the junction unmatched. The CDR3 DNA sequence: TGTGCCAGCAATGGACTAGCGGGGAGGAACACCGGGGAGCTGTTTTTT. Encoded protein: CASNGLAGRNTGELFF.

The chain joins TRBV7-3 to TRBJ1-2; maybe TRBD1 (6 bases). V gave up 1 base and J gave up 8 bases, with 11 bases separating them. The CDR3 sequence is 13 residues long. Germline CDR1 is SGHTA and CDR2 is FQGTGA. The CDR3 DNA sequence: TGTGCCAGCAGCTTAAACAGGGACCTCGGCTACACCTTC. Protein product: CASSLNRDLGYTF.

This clonotype was detected many times. J is TRBJ2-5 and V is TRBV19, with 10 bases matching TRBD1. There are 15 residues in the CDR3. Germline assignment: CDR1 LNHDA and CDR2 SQIVND (reference sequence). J gave up 5 bases and V 3 bases, and 6 bases lay outside the gene matches. The CDR3 spells CASSIMTGGIETQYF. CDR3 nucleotide sequence: TGTGCCAGTAGTATTATGACAGGGGGCATCGAGACCCAGTACTTC.